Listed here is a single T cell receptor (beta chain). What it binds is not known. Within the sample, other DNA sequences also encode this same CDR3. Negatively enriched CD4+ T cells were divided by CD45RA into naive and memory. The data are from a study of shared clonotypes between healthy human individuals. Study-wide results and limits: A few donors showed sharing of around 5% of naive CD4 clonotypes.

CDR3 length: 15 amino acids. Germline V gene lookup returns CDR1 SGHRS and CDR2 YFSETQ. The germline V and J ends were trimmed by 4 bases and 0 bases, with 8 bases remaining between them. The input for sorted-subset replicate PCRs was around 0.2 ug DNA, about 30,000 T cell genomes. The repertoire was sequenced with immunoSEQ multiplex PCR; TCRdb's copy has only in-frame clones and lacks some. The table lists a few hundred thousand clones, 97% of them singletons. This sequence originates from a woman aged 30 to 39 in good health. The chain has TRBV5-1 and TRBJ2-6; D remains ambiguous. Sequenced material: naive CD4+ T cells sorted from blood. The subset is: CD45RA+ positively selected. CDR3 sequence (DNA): TGCGCCAGCAGCCTAACAGTCTCTGGGGCCAACGTCCTGACTTTC. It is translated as CASSLTVSGANVLTF. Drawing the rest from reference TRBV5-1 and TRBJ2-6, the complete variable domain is KAGVTQTPRYLIKTRGQQVTLSCSPISGHRSVSWYQQTPGQGLQFLFEYFSETQRNKGNFPGRFSGRQFSNSRSEMNVSTLELGDSALYLCASSLTVSGANVLTFGAGSRLTVL.